One TCR beta chain is described in this entry. The target antigen is unknown. These data come from a study of cytomegalovirus exposure and HLA in healthy donors. The study's findings and limits: Association of a missense DCLRE1C variant with TCR beta V- and J-gene trimming was reported in a later analysis.

The PCR contained 60 Vbeta and 13 Jbeta primers. Sequencing was performed with immunoSEQ multiplex PCR; in TCRdb, only in-frame clones are kept and a portion is missing. The sample contains about 200,000 clones, around 79% of which appear only once. Sequenced sample: PBMCs. The receptor was derived from a girl aged 2 to 9 in good health and CMV-seronegative.

CDR3 in DNA: TGTGCCAGCAGTAGTGCCGGTTATGGCTACACCTTC. Translating it yields CASSSAGYGYTF. V is TRBV6-1 and J is TRBJ1-2; D unclear. Germline values: CDR1 MNHNS, CDR2 SASEGT. Trimming removed 5 bases at V and 5 bases at J, with 9 bases between. There are 12 residues in the CDR3.